This T cell receptor beta chain is from a study of metastatic and nonmetastatic thyroid tumors. About the research overall: The authors compared repertoires across blood and tumor or nodule tissue from malignant and benign thyroid patients. Study findings and constraints: Relative to benign nodules, malignant thyroid tumors were reportedly characterized by significantly elevated TCR beta diversity in blood and tumor.

Per the original methods: The authors used CDR3 differences across clinicopathological groups to build a distant-metastasis classifier for papillary thyroid cancer. TCRdb re-called the PCR reads via MiXCR. TCRdb, rather than the study authors, made the V and J calls. The data hold some 45,000 clones, with roughly an eighth observed a single time. By share, this clone ranks as medium-sized. The antigen is unknown. Patients underwent thyroid surgery, and none had received any treatment before it. The origin of this receptor is a male donor with papillary thyroid cancer or a benign thyroid nodule (not recorded which). Some clones in this sample may be carry-over from other donors' samples. Sequences were obtained from blood.

CDR3 DNA: TGTGCCAGCAGCAAAACCGGGACAGCCTATGGCTACACCTTC. Its protein product is CASSKTGTAYGYTF. The genes are TRBV6-1 and TRBJ1-2, with 7 bases lining up with TRBD1. Germline CDR1 is MNHNS and CDR2 is SASEGT. The CDR3 is 14 residues long. The junction had 8 bases not matched to a gene; V was cut back by 6 bases and J by 4 bases.